The 26 T cell receptor beta chains in this list originate from one sample, sequenced in a study of metastatic and nonmetastatic thyroid tumors. TCRdb re-analyzed the PCR reads using MiXCR. The sample includes about 40,000 clones, 11% seen only once; the top ten take under 25%. Patients had received no treatment of any kind before thyroid surgery. The sequencing sample was made of blood. The receptors derive from a female donor with papillary thyroid cancer or a benign thyroid nodule (not recorded which). Some clones in this sample may be carry-over from other donors' samples.

The genes are TRBV5-1 and TRBJ2-6; TRBD1 is a possible D gene (5 bases). The CDR3 has 18 amino acids. Trimming pared 0 bases from V and 0 bases from J, leaving 13 bases between. Germline V gives CDR1 SGHRS, CDR2 YFSETQ. The CDR3 loop is CASSLEGQGYSGANVLTF. The CDR3 DNA sequence: TGCGCCAGCAGCTTGGAGGGGCAGGGATACTCTGGGGCCAACGTCCTGACTTTC.

The sample holds many counts of this clone. The chain has TRBV20-1 and TRBJ1-1; no firm D call. The CDR3 is 13 amino acids. Germline values: CDR1 DFQATT, CDR2 SNEGSKA (reference sequence). V dropped 0 bases and J dropped 7 bases, with 12 bases sitting between them. The CDR3 loop is CSARDRQAYEAFF. CDR3 sequence (DNA): TGCAGTGCTAGAGATCGGCAGGCCTATGAAGCTTTCTTT.

In its sample, this clone was seen a few times. This clone may be a read error of a much larger clone one base away. The chain recombines TRBV7-9 with TRBJ1-1, with TRBD1 matching over 8 bases. The CDR3 runs to 12 residues. V shed 6 bases and J 7 bases; nucleotides not matched to a gene: 4. The germline CDR1 and CDR2 sequences are SEHNR and FQNEAQ (reference sequence). CDR3 in DNA: TGTGCCAGCAGTCCAGGGGGCGTTGAAGCTTTCTTT. Amino acid sequence: CASSPGGVEAFF.

This clone has a count of ten or more. The rearrangement uses TRBV20-1 and TRBJ2-1; 10 bases agree with TRBD2. V trimming: 3 bases; J trimming: 5 bases; junction bases outside the gene matches: 10. The germline gives CDR1 DFQATT, CDR2 SNEGSKA (reference sequence). The length of the CDR3 is 16 residues. CDR3 amino acids: CSARPPGLATNNEQFF. In nucleotides, the CDR3 is TGCAGTGCTAGGCCCCCGGGACTAGCGACCAACAATGAGCAGTTCTTC.

About this clone itself: A much larger clone differs from this one at a single base, so this may be a read error. The chain combines TRBV15 with TRBJ2-5, with D perhaps TRBD2 (6 bases). This CDR3 contains 13 residues. Per the germline V gene, CDR1 is LNHNV and CDR2 is YYDKDF (reference sequence). CDR3 protein: CATSDVGGETRYF. CDR3 in DNA: TGTGCCACCAGTGACGTGGGGGGAGAGACCCGGTACTTC.

This clone showed up many times. The J gene is TRBJ1-3, the V gene TRBV30; D call uncertain. This CDR3 has 14 amino acids. CDR1 and CDR2 from the germline V gene are GTSNPN and SVGIG (reference sequence). V lost 3 bases, J lost 0 bases, and 9 bases lay in between. CDR3: CAWRGWLSGNTIYF. The CDR3, as DNA: TGTGCCTGGAGGGGGTGGCTCTCTGGAAACACCATATATTTT.

This clone appeared many times. The genes are TRBV18 and TRBJ1-2, with 7 bases identical to TRBD1. Germline V CDR1 and CDR2: KGHSH, LQKENI. Trimming took 8 bases from V and 2 from J; bases not matched to a gene: 5. The CDR3 extends over 13 amino acids. CDR3 coding DNA: TGTGCCAGCACCCTGGGACAGAACTATGGCTACACCTTC. It specifies CASTLGQNYGYTF. Variable domain in full (rest from reference TRBV18 and TRBJ1-2): NAGVMQNPRHLVRRRGQEARLRCSPMKGHSHVYWYRQLPEEGLKFMVYLQKENIIDESGMPKERFSAEFPKEGPSILRIQQVVRGDSAAYFCASTLGQNYGYTFGSGTRLTVV.

This clone has at least ten counts. The chain is built from TRBV6-2 or TRBV6-3 and TRBJ1-1, with 8 positions matching TRBD1. The CDR3 has 13 amino acids. V trimming: 8 bases; J trimming: 0 bases; junction bases outside the gene matches: 2. Per germline, CDR1 MNHEY and CDR2 SVGEGT. CDR3 sequence: CASLDRVNTEAFF. The DNA for the CDR3 is TGTGCCAGCCTGGACAGGGTGAACACTGAAGCTTTCTTT.

The table lists this clone with a few counts. The gene calls are TRBV5-4 and TRBJ2-2; D is undetermined. CDR1 is SGHNT and CDR2 is YYREEE in the germline V gene (reference sequence). This CDR3 comprises 15 residues. Trimming removed 0 bases at V and 2 bases at J, with 8 bases between. The CDR3 here is CASSLDPVNTGELFF. In DNA form, the CDR3 reads TGTGCCAGCAGCTTGGATCCGGTCAACACCGGGGAGCTGTTTTTT.

This clone was counted ten times or more. The gene calls are TRBV25-1 and TRBJ2-3, with D possibly being TRBD2 (5 bases). V was cut by 2 bases and J by 0 bases, with 12 bases left in between. This CDR3 is 16 amino acids long. Germline V lookup: CDR1 MGHDK, CDR2 SYGVNS. The CDR3 protein is CASSERGGGSTDTQYF. The CDR3, as DNA: TGTGCCAGCAGTGAAAGAGGCGGAGGCAGCACAGATACGCAGTATTTT.

This clone has ten or more counts. The chain has TRBV9 and TRBJ2-7; D is tentatively TRBD1 or TRBD2 (5 bases each). Trimming took 4 bases from V and 4 from J, leaving 18 bases between them. CDR1 is SGDLS, CDR2 YYNGEE, per germline. This CDR3 comprises 15 residues. CDR3 in amino acids: CASSPGPGMGYEQYF. The CDR3 coding sequence is TGTGCCAGCAGCCCAGGGCCCGGGATGGGTTACGAGCAGTACTTC.

At least ten counts were recorded for this clone. This rearrangement joins TRBV19 to TRBJ1-5; D possibly corresponds to TRBD1 (5 bases). Germline V gene sequence: CDR1 LNHDA, CDR2 SQIVND (reference sequence). The CDR3 totals 14 residues. V was clipped by 3 bases and J by 4 bases, with 10 bases between them. CDR3 loop: CASSIFGANQPQHF. In DNA, the CDR3 is TGTGCCAGTAGTATTTTTGGGGCAAATCAGCCCCAGCATTTT.

This clone was observed at least ten times. The genes are TRBV18 and TRBJ2-2; D gene uncertain. The germline gives CDR1 KGHSH, CDR2 LQKENI. Trimming cost V 0 bases and J 3 bases, with 8 bases left between them. This CDR3 is 15 amino acids long. This chain's CDR3 is CASSPPVLYTGELFF. In nucleotides, the CDR3 is TGTGCCAGCTCACCACCGGTTCTTTACACCGGGGAGCTGTTTTTT.

This clone was counted only a few times. This chain connects TRBV27 to TRBJ2-7; D is undetermined. The CDR3 has 13 amino acids. Germline CDR1 MNHEY, CDR2 SMNVEV (reference sequence). With 3 bases removed from V and 3 bases from J, the gap between germline ends came to 9 bases. CDR3 bases: TGTGCCAGCAGTTTTTGCGAGGTCTACGAGCAGTACTTC. Translating gives CASSFCEVYEQYF.

In regard to this clone: This specimen includes other DNA sequences encoding the same CDR3. The chain has TRBV19 and TRBJ2-1; D is uncertain. Germline CDR1 reads LNHDA; CDR2 reads SQIVND (reference sequence). V lost 6 bases and J 2 bases, leaving 14 bases between the germline ends. The CDR3 runs 15 residues. The CDR3 here is CASRPGGGTYNEQFF. The CDR3 nucleotides are TGTGCCAGTAGACCCGGTGGTGGTACCTACAATGAGCAGTTCTTC.

The genes are TRBV6-1 and TRBJ2-7; 8 nucleotides match TRBD2. After removal of 6 bases from V and 3 bases from J, the junction contained 10 bases not matched to a gene. Looked up from germline, CDR1 is MNHNS and CDR2 is SASEGT. This CDR3 is 15 amino acids long. The CDR3 nucleotides are TGTGCCAGCAGGGAGGTGACTAGCGTATTCTACGAGCAGTACTTC. Translating gives CASREVTSVFYEQYF.

The chain couples TRBV11-3 to TRBJ1-2; perhaps TRBD1 as D (6 bases). The CDR3 spans 14 residues. V lost 5 bases and J lost 8, with 18 bases in between. From germline, CDR1 is SGHNT and CDR2 YENEEA. The CDR3 loop is CASSLTGATYGYTF. CDR3 bases: TGTGCCAGCAGCCTTACGGGGGCAACCTACGGCTACACCTTC.

Worth noting for this clone: This clone may be a read error of a much larger clone one base away. The chain combines TRBV29-1 with TRBJ2-7, with 12 bases lining up with TRBD1. CDR1 and CDR2 (germline): SQVTM, ANQGSEA. The CDR3 length is 14 residues. The CDR3 loop is CSVEGQGATYEHYF. CDR3 coding DNA: TGCAGCGTCGAGGGACAGGGGGCTACCTACGAGCATTACTTC.

This clone was seen ten or more times. The V and J genes are TRBV19 and TRBJ2-7; D is unclear. CDR1 is LNHDA, CDR2 SQIVND, per germline (reference sequence). Trimming stripped 5 bases from V and 4 bases from J, with 21 bases between. The length of the CDR3 is 16 residues. The DNA of the CDR3 is TGTGCCAGTAGTGAGGCAGGCCGTACTCGGATTTACGAGCAGTACTTC. Protein sequence: CASSEAGRTRIYEQYF. The full variable domain, its missing parts supplied by reference TRBV19 and TRBJ2-7, is DGGITQSPKYLFRKEGQNVTLSCEQNLNHDAMYWYRQDPGQGLRLIYYSQIVNDFQKGDIAEGYSVSREKKESFPLTVTSAQKNPTAFYLCASSEAGRTRIYEQYFGPGTRLTVT.

This clone was detected many times. The rearrangement joins TRBV20-1 to TRBJ2-3; D is ambiguous. V shed 4 bases and J shed 0 bases, with 11 bases lying between them. CDR1 DFQATT and CDR2 SNEGSKA come from the germline V gene (reference sequence). This CDR3 has 14 amino acids. CDR3 in DNA: TGCAGTGCTATTATACAGCCTAGCACAGATACGCAGTATTTT. Translating it yields CSAIIQPSTDTQYF.

This clone was found many times. The rearrangement links TRBV14 to TRBJ1-1, with 8 bases identical to TRBD1. V trimming: 0 bases; J trimming: 8 bases; junction bases outside the gene matches: 5. This CDR3 comprises 14 residues. Germline CDR1 reads SGHDN; CDR2 reads FVKESK. In DNA, the CDR3 is TGTGCCAGCAGCCAAGATTGGGGACAGGAGGAAGCTTTCTTT. It is translated as CASSQDWGQEEAFF. The variable domain in full, completed from reference TRBV14 and TRBJ1-1, reads EAGVTQFPSHSVIEKGQTVTLRCDPISGHDNLYWYRRVMGKEIKFLLHFVKESKQDESGMPNNRFLAERTGGTYSTLKVQPAELEDSGVYFCASSQDWGQEEAFFGQGTRLTVV.

This clone has a count of ten or more. The V call is TRBV19, the J call TRBJ2-6; no reliable D call. Germline V CDR1 and CDR2: LNHDA, SQIVND (reference sequence). The germline V and J ends were trimmed by 6 bases and 0 bases, with 9 bases remaining between them. This CDR3 is 15 amino acids long. Written as DNA, the CDR3 is TGTGCCAGTAGCAAGACTGACTCTGGGGCCAACGTCCTGACTTTC. Its translation is CASSKTDSGANVLTF.

On this clone itself: A much larger clone is a single base away; this may be a read error. V gene TRBV7-9 combines with J gene TRBJ2-3; possibly TRBD2 for D (5 bases). The length of the CDR3 is 13 residues. The ends were cut back, 1 base at V and 6 bases at J, with 8 bases in the middle. CDR1 SEHNR and CDR2 FQNEAQ come from the germline V gene (reference sequence). DNA for the CDR3: TGTGCCAGCAGCTTAGAGAGAGGGGATACGCAGTATTTT. Protein product: CASSLERGDTQYF.

J is TRBJ1-2 and V is TRBV30; the D gene is possibly TRBD1 (6 bases). This CDR3 is 14 amino acids long. Trimming took 1 base from V and 0 from J, leaving 9 bases between them. CDR1 and CDR2 (germline): GTSNPN, SVGIG (reference sequence). The CDR3 loop reads CAWSGTVANYGYTF. The CDR3 nucleotides are TGTGCCTGGAGTGGGACAGTAGCTAACTATGGCTACACCTTC.

This clone has ten or more counts. This sequence joins TRBV5-5 and TRBJ2-1; weak D call: TRBD2 (6 bases). CDR1 is SGHKS and CDR2 is YYEKEE in the germline V gene (reference sequence). This CDR3 is 14 amino acids long. V gave up 1 base and J gave up 8 bases, with 13 bases separating them. The CDR3 DNA is TGTGCCAGCAGCTTGTTACTAGCAAGGCATGAGCAGTTCTTC. This sequence encodes CASSLLLARHEQFF. Full variable domain (remainder filled in from reference TRBV5-5 and TRBJ2-1): DAGVTQSPTHLIKTRGQQVTLRCSPISGHKSVSWYQQVLGQGPQFIFQYYEKEERGRGNFPDRFSARQFPNYSSELNVNALLLGDSALYLCASSLLLARHEQFFGPGTRLTVL.

V usage is TRBV11-1 and J usage is TRBJ2-7, with no clear D. This CDR3 contains 11 residues. V dropped 8 bases and J dropped 7 bases, with 12 bases sitting between them. CDR1 is SGHAT and CDR2 is FQDESV in the germline V gene (reference sequence). The CDR3 protein is CASDFLGEQYF. The CDR3 nucleotides are TGTGCCAGCGACTTCCTGGGAGAGCAGTACTTC.